This record covers a single T cell receptor (beta chain). This receptor's antigen is unknown. No much larger clone exists at a distance of one base, and base qualities are not known. This specimen belongs to a study of shared clonotypes between healthy human individuals (dated by TCRdb to the early 2020s). Describing the broader study: A couple of women and a few men aged 18 to 49 years were included in the cohort. Different laboratories and diverse techniques were used to prepare libraries and sequence TCR repertoires, to increase sequencing depth and limit assay-specific biases. Blood TCR repertoires of about five healthy adults were deeply sequenced to estimate repertoire size and the extent of clonotype sharing between individuals. For each donor, CD4 naive and CD4 memory were each run on three plates, CD8 naive on two plates, and CD8 memory on one plate. Leukapheresis yielded between about 0.85 and 10 billion PBMCs per donor. The paper's findings and limits, for the study overall: Estimated clonotype richness was generally larger for naive than for memory subsets. The small number of donors limited the genetic and exposure-history diversity represented. Approximately 5% of naive CD4, 3.5% of naive CD8, about 2.5% of memory CD4, and 0.4% of memory CD8 clonotypes were shared across several donors. Compared with non-shared clonotypes, clonotypes shared by all four sorted-subset donors had higher generation probabilities. Pairwise subsampling indicated that sequencing depth was expected to affect the degree of clonotype sharing among donors. Rarefaction of sorted-subset datasets indicated incomplete sequencing despite the large sequencing depth. Only blood was sampled, and tissue TCR repertoires likely differ from those in blood.

For the CD8 naive samples, CD45RO-negative cells were positively selected for CCR7, yielding a CD45RA+CCR7+ population from which TemRA cells were excluded. The donors were healthy, HIV-negative adults with no recently reported acute infections or vaccinations. Every donor was a Caucasian adult living in Nashville, Tennessee, USA. Blood was collected by leukapheresis, and PBMCs were isolated by Ficoll-Histopaque density gradient centrifugation and then cryopreserved in liquid nitrogen vapor phase. Analytical flow cytometry was used to check the purity and quantity of every magnetically sorted T cell population. Genomic DNA was isolated from every sorted fraction and measured by UV absorbance on a Nanodrop 2000c. Germline trimming: 10 bases from V, 5 bases from J; junction bases outside gene matches: 7. Inclusive of the bounding cysteine and phenylalanine, the CDR3 is 15 residues long. The sequence is cut down to CDR3 DNA, 45 bases in frame from base 1. Looking up the germline V gene yields CDR1 MGHRA and CDR2 YSYEKL.

Using the deep immunoSEQ assay, multiplex PCR amplified TCR CDR3 regions from genomic DNA. Extracted genomic DNA from each cell subset was distributed evenly across all wells of several immunoSEQ 96-well plates, and each plate was treated as a replicate. For sorted subsets, around 0.2 ug genomic DNA, equal to 25,000 to 35,000 T cell genomes, was loaded into each replicate PCR. Purified libraries were quantified with a Qubit 3.0 fluorometer, sized on a Bioanalyzer 2100, and re-quantified with the KAPA Library Quantification kit. Each immunoSEQ 96-well plate was sequenced on its own single-read 150-cycle Illumina NextSeq 550 flow cell. The published analysis was carried out like this. Because only junctional sequences without quality scores were contained in the immunoSEQ output, filtering matching that applied to full-length reads could not be performed. To assign V/J genes and CDR3, sequences were annotated against IMGT germline references using PyIR, a Python wrapper for IgBLAST v1.9. Reads were filtered out if the reads had weak V/J assignments (E-value above 1e-6), no CDR3, stop codons, out-of-frame junctions, or ambiguous translated residues. V3J clonotypes were defined by identical inferred V gene, J gene, and CDR3 amino acid sequence. The percentage overlap between two repertoires was calculated by dividing the number of shared unique clonotypes by the size of the smaller repertoire. RTK rarefaction, the Chao1 estimator, and Recon v2.1 estimates of unobserved clonotypes were used to assess repertoire richness. Generation probabilities for all TCRbeta clonotypes obtained by the gDNA method from a handful of donors were computed using OLGA. The clones in this table, taken by TCRdb from immuneACCESS, are in-frame only. Not every clone is retained; where verified, under half of the shortfall comes from an unresolved V gene, and the cause of the rest is unknown. The V and J calls and the clone size are those of that table, but D and trimming were determined from the DNA. This sample holds 2 million or so clones; approximately 94% were observed only once. The top ten clones comprise more than 0.95% of the sample.

The material sequenced was naive CD8+ T cells sorted from blood. This sample's cell subset or site label indicates: CD45RA+CCR7+. The source of this sequence is a man younger than 30 in good health. The sequence links TRBV4-1 to TRBJ2-2, and 13 junctional nucleotides match TRBD2. The DNA reads as follows: TGCGCCACAACTAGCGGGAGGGGAAGAACCGGGGAGCTGTTTTTT. The encoded protein is CATTSGRGRTGELFF.